One and the same sample provided the 8 T cell receptor beta chains below, sequenced in a study of chemoradiotherapy in HPV16-positive cancers. The method was immunoSEQ multiplex PCR; TCRdb's version includes in-frame clones alone and lacks a portion of them. The data contain about 12,000 clones, approximately 85% of them seen just once; the ten biggest clones take up under 7%. Sequencing was performed on blood, taken from a patient who underwent chemoradiotherapy. Receptors were obtained from a human donor with HPV-associated anogenital cancer.

CDR3: CASSFDGSAGELFF. The CDR3 DNA follows: TGTGCCAGCAGCTTTGACGGTTCGGCCGGGGAGCTGTTTTTT. The chain uses TRBV11-3 and TRBJ2-2, with D uncertain. Per the germline V gene, CDR1 is SGHNT and CDR2 is YENEEA. V lost 3 bases and J 6 bases, leaving 11 bases between the germline ends. The CDR3 has 14 amino acids.

This clone was counted a few times. This sequence joins TRBV28 and TRBJ1-6, with no clear D. Germline V gene sequence: CDR1 MDHEN, CDR2 SYDVKM. V was clipped by 4 bases and J by 10 bases, with 17 bases between them. The CDR3 runs to 15 residues. The CDR3 sequence: CASSSATPPGSPLHF. The CDR3, as DNA: TGTGCCAGCAGTTCAGCGACGCCTCCGGGGTCACCCCTCCACTTT.

This rearrangement joins TRBV6-4 to TRBJ2-3; D ambiguous. Germline V gene data show CDR1 as MRHNA and CDR2 as SNTAGT. This CDR3 comprises 14 residues. V lost 0 bases, J lost 8 bases, and 12 bases lay in between. Here the CDR3 reads CASSDSYSKATQYF. The CDR3 DNA reads TGTGCCAGCAGTGACTCCTATAGCAAGGCTACGCAGTATTTT.

Within the sample, this clone is medium-sized. The chain carries TRBV27 and TRBJ1-2; D uncertain. This CDR3 region has 12 residues. V was pared by 11 bases and J by 2 bases, with 12 bases between. CDR1 and CDR2 from the germline V gene are MNHEY and SMNVEV (reference sequence). This CDR3 reads CAQRQRNYGYTF. The CDR3 DNA sequence: TGTGCCCAGCGGCAGAGGAACTATGGCTACACCTTC.

V is TRBV19 and J is TRBJ1-5; D gene uncertain. The CDR3 loop spans 14 amino acids. The V and J ends lost 7 bases and 2 bases respectively, with 12 bases between them. Germline-derived CDR1 and CDR2 are LNHDA and SQIVND (reference sequence). This CDR3 reads CASKSAGGNQPQHF. The CDR3, as DNA: TGTGCCAGTAAATCGGCAGGAGGCAATCAGCCCCAGCATTTT.

This clone was observed a few times. The chain links TRBV25-1 to TRBJ1-1, with D possibly being TRBD1 (5 bases). CDR1 and CDR2 from the germline V gene are MGHDK and SYGVNS. Trimming stripped 4 bases from V and 2 bases from J, with 11 bases between. CDR3 length: 14 residues. The CDR3 region is CASSGVTANTEAFF. The CDR3 coding sequence is TGTGCCAGCAGTGGAGTGACAGCCAACACTGAAGCTTTCTTT.

This clone was counted a few times. The chain combines TRBV6-5 with TRBJ1-5; D is uncertain. Germline loops: CDR1 MNHEY, CDR2 SVGAGI. The CDR3 loop spans 15 amino acids. Between the trimmed V and J ends, which lost 9 bases and 1 base, there was a span of 16 bases. CDR3 sequence reads: CARGFVGRSNQPQHF. The CDR3 DNA sequence: TGTGCCAGAGGATTTGTCGGTCGGAGCAATCAGCCCCAGCATTTT.

The chain couples TRBV30 to TRBJ1-1; the D is unclear. Germline V gene lookup returns CDR1 GTSNPN and CDR2 SVGIG (reference sequence). The CDR3 has 12 amino acids. Trimming took off 3 bases at V and 5 bases at J, with 10 bases between the two ends. Here the CDR3 reads CAWRKWDTEAFF. The CDR3 DNA reads TGTGCCTGGAGGAAGTGGGATACTGAAGCTTTCTTT.